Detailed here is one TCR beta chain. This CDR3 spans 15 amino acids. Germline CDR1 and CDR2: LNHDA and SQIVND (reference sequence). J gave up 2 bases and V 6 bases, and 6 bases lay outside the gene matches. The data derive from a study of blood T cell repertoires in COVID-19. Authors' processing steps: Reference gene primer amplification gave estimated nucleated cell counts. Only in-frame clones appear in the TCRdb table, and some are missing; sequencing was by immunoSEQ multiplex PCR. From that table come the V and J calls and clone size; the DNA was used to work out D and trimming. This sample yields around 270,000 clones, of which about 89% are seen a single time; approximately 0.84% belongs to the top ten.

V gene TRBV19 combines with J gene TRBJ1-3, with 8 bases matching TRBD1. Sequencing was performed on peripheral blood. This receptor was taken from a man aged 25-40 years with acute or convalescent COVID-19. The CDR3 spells CASRRQDRAGNTIYF. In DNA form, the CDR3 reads TGTGCCAGTAGAAGACAGGACAGGGCTGGAAACACCATATATTTT.